This TCR beta chain was identified during a study of blood T cell repertoires in COVID-19. Recovered status in Cohort 3 required two negative PCRs, clearance, or symptom resolution. Repertoires were generated with immunoSEQ multiplex PCR, while TCRdb's copy carries only in-frame clones and drops some. The sample holds approximately 400,000 clones, about four fifths seen once. V lost 4 bases, J lost 2 bases, and 10 bases stayed unmatched. Germline V gene lookup returns CDR1 LGHDT and CDR2 YNNKEL (reference sequence). This CDR3 has 16 amino acids. The receptor's source is a woman in her forties or fifties who had recovered from COVID-19. The sequencing input was PBMCs or T cells enriched from blood (not recorded which). The chain couples TRBV3-1 (or the pseudogene TRBV3-2) to TRBJ1-2; 7 bases match TRBD1. Here the CDR3 DNA reads TGTGCCAGCAGCCCGGTTAACAGGGGACCAAACTATGGCTACACCTTC. Encoded protein: CASSPVNRGPNYGYTF.